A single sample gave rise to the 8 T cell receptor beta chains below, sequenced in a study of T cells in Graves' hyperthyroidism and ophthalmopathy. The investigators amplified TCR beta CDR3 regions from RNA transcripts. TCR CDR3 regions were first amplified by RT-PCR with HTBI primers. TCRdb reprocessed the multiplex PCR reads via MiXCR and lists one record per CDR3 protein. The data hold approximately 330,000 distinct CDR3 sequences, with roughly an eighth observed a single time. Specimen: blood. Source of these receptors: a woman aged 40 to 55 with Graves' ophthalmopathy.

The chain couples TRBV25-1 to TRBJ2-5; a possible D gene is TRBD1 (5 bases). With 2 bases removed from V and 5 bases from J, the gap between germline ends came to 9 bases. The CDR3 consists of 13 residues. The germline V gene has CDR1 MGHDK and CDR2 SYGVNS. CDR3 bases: TGTGCCAGCAGTGAAGGGGCCCGGGAGACCCAGTACTTC. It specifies CASSEGARETQYF. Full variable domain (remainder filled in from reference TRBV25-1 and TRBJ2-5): EADIYQTPRYLVIGTGKKITLECSQTMGHDKMYWYQQDPGMELHLIHYSYGVNSTEKGDLSSESTVSRIRTEHFPLTLESARPSHTSQYLCASSEGARETQYFGPGTRLLVL.

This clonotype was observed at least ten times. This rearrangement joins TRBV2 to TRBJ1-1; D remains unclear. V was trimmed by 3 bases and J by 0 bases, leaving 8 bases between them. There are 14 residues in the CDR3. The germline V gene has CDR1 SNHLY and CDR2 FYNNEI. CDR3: CASSDSTMNTEAFF. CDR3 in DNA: TGTGCCAGCAGTGACTCAACGATGAACACTGAAGCTTTCTTT.

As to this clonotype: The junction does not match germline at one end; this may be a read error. In DNA, the CDR3 is TGCGGTGCTAGGAGGGTCGCGGGAGTTGTGGAGCCGTACTTC. Encoded protein: CGARRVAGVVEPYF. The chain is built from TRBV20-1 and TRBJ2-7; 7 bases fit TRBD2. The CDR3 is 14 amino acids. CDR1 is DFQATT, CDR2 SNEGSKA, per germline (reference sequence).

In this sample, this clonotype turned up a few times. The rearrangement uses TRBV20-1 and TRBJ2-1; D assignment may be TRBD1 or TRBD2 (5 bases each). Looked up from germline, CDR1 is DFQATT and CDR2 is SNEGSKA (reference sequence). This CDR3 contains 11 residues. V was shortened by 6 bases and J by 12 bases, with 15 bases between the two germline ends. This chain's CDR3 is CSALSARGQFF. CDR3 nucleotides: TGCAGTGCACTTAGCGCTAGGGGGCAGTTCTTC.

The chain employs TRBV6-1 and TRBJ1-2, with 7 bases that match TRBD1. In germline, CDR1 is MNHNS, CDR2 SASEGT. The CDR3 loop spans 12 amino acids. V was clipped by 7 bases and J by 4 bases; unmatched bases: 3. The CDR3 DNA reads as TGTGCCAGCACACGGACAGGCTATGGCTACACCTTC. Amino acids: CASTRTGYGYTF.

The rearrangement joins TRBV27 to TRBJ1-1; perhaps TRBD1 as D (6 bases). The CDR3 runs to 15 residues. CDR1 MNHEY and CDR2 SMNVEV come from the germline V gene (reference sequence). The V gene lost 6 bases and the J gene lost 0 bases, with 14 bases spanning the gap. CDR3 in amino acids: CASSSPGTLNTEAFF. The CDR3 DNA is TGTGCCAGCAGCTCCCCGGGGACATTGAACACTGAAGCTTTCTTT.

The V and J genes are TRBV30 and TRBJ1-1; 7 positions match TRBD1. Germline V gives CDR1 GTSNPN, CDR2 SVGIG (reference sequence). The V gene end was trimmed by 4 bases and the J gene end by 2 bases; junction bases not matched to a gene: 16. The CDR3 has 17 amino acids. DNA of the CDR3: TGTGCCTGGACTGCTTCCGGATGGGGACAGATTAACACTGAAGCTTTCTTT. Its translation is CAWTASGWGQINTEAFF.

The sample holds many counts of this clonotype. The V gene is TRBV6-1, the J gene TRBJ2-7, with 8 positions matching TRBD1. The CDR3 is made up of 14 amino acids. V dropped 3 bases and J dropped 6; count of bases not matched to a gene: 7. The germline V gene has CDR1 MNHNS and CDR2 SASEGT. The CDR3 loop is CASSDRTGTREQYF. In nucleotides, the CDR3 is TGTGCCAGCAGTGATCGGACAGGGACACGCGAGCAGTACTTC.